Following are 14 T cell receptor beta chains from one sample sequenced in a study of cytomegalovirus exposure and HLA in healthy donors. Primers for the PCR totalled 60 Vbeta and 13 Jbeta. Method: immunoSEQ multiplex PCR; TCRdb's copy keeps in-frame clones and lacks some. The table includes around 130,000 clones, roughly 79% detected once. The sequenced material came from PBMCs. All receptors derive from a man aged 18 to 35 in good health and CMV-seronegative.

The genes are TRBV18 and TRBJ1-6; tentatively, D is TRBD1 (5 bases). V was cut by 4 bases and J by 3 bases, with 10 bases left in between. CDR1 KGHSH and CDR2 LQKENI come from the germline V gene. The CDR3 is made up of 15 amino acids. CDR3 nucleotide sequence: TGTGCCAGCTCACAGCGGGACCACTATAATTCACCCCTCCACTTT. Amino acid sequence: CASSQRDHYNSPLHF.

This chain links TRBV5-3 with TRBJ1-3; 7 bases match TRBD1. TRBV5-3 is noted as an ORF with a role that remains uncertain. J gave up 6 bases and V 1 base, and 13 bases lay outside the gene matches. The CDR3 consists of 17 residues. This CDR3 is CARSLRQGGCCVNTIYF. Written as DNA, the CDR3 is TGTGCCAGAAGCTTGCGTCAGGGGGGCTGTTGTGTAAACACCATATATTTT.

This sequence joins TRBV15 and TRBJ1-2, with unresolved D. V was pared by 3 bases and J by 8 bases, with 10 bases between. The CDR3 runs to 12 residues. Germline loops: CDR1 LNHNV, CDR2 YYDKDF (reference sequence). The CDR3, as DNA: TGTGCCACCAGCAGCGACTTGCTGGGCTACACCTTC. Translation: CATSSDLLGYTF.

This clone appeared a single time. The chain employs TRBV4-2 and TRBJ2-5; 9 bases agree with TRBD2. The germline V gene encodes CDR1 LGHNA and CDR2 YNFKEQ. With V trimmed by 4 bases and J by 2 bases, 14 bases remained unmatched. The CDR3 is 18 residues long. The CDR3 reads CASSPVLGGLAGQETQYF. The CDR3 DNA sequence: TGTGCCAGCAGCCCAGTACTGGGGGGGCTAGCGGGGCAAGAGACCCAGTACTTC.

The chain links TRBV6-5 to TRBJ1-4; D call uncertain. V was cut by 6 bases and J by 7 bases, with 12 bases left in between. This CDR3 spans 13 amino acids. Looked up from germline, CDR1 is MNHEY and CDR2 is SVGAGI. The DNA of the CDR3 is TGTGCCAGCAGGCCGGGAAGTGTTGAAAAACTGTTTTTT. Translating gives CASRPGSVEKLFF.

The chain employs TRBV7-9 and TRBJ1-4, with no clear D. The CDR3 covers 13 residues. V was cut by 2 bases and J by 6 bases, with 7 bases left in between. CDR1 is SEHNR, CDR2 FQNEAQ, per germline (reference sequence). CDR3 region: CASSLPRYEKLFF. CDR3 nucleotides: TGTGCCAGCAGCTTACCCCGTTATGAAAAACTGTTTTTT.

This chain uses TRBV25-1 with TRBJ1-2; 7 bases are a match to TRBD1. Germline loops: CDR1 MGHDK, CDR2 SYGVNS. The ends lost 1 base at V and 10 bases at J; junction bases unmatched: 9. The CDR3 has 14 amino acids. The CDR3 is CASSELDRPRVYTF. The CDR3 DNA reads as TGTGCCAGCAGTGAATTGGACAGGCCCCGTGTCTACACCTTC.

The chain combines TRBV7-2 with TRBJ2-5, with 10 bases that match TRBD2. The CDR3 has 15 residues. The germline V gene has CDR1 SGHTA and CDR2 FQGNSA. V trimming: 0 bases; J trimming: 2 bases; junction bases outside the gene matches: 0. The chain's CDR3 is CASSLASGGQETQYF. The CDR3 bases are TGTGCCAGCAGCTTAGCTAGCGGGGGGCAAGAGACCCAGTACTTC.

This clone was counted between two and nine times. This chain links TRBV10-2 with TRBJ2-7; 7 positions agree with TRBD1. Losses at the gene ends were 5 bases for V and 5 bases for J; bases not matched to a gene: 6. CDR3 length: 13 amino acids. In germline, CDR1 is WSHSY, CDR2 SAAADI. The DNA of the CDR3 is TGCGCCAGCAGTTCGGACAGGCGCGACGAGCAGTACTTC. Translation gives CASSSDRRDEQYF.

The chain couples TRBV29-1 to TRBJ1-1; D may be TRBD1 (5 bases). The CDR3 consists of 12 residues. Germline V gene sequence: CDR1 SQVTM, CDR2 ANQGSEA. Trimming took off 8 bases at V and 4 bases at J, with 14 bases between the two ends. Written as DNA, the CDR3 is TGCAGCATTAGACAGCCGGGCACTGAAGCTTTCTTT. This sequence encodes CSIRQPGTEAFF.

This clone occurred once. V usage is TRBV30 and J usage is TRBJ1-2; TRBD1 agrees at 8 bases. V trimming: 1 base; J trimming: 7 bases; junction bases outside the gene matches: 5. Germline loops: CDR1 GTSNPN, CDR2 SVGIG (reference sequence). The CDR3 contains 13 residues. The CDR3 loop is CAWSGQGAGGYTF. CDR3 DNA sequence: TGTGCCTGGAGTGGGCAGGGGGCCGGTGGCTACACCTTC.

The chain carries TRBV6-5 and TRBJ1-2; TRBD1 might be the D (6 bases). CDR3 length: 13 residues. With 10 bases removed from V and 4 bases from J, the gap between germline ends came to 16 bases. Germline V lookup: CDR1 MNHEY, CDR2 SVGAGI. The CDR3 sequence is CATLTGTSYGYTF. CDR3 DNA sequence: TGTGCCACCCTGACAGGCACAAGCTATGGCTACACCTTC.

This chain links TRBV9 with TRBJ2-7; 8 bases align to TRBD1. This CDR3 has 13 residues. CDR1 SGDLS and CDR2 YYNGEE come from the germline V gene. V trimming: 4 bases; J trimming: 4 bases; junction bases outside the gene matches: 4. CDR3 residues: CASSPQGGYEQYF. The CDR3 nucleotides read TGTGCCAGCAGCCCACAGGGGGGTTACGAGCAGTACTTC.

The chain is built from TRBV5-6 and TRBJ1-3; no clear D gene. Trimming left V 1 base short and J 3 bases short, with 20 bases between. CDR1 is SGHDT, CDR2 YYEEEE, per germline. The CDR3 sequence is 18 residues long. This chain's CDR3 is CASSLLGRTRESGNTIYF. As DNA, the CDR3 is TGTGCCAGCAGCTTGTTAGGAAGGACTCGGGAGAGTGGAAACACCATATATTTT.